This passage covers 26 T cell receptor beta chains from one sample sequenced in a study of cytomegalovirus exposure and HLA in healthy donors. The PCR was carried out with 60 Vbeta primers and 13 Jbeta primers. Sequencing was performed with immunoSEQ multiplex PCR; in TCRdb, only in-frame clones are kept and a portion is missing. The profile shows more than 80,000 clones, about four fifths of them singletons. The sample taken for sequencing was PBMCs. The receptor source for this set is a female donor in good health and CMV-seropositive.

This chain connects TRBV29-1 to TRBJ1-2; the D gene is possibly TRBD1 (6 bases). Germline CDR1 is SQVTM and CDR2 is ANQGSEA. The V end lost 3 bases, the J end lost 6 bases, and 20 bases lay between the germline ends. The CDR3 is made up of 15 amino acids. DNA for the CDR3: TGCAGCGTTGATCCTTGGGGCCAGGGGAGAAATGGCTACACCTTC. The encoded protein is CSVDPWGQGRNGYTF.

The CDR3 DNA is TGTGCCAGCAGCCTTCCACCGGGGACTAGTGTTAGCGAGCAGTACTTC. Protein product: CASSLPPGTSVSEQYF. The chain has TRBV7-8 and TRBJ2-7; 8 bases fit TRBD2. The CDR3 extends over 16 amino acids. V was clipped by 5 bases and J by 6 bases; unmatched bases: 15. The germline V gene encodes CDR1 SGHVS and CDR2 FQNEAQ.

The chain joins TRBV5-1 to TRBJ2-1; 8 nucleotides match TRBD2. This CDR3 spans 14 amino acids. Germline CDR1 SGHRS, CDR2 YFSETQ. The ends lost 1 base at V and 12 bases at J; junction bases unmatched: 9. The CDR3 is CASSLSGLVRSQFF. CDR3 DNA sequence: TGCGCCAGCAGCTTGTCGGGACTAGTCCGCTCGCAGTTCTTC.

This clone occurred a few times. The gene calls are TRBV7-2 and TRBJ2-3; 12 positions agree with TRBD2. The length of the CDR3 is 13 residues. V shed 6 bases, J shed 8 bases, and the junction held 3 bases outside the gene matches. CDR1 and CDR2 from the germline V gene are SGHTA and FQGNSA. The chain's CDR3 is CASRGLAGPTQYF. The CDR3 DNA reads TGTGCCAGCAGAGGACTAGCGGGGCCTACGCAGTATTTT.

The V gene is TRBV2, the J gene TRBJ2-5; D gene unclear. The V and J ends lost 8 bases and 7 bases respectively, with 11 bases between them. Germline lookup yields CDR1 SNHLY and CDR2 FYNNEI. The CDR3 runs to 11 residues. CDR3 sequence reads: CASAGEGTQYF. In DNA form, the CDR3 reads TGTGCCAGCGCCGGAGAAGGGACCCAGTACTTC.

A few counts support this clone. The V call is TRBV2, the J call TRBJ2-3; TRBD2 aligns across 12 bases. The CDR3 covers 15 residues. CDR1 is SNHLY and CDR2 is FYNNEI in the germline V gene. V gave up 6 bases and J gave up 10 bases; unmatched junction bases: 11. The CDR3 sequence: CASSPTSGGPKAQYF. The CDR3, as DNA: TGTGCCAGCAGCCCGACTAGCGGGGGCCCAAAAGCGCAGTATTTT.

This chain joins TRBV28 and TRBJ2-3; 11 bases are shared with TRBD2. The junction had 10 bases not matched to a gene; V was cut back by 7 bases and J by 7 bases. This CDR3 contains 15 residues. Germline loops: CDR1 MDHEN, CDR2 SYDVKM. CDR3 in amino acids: CASTDPLAGGNTQYF. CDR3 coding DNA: TGTGCCAGCACCGACCCCCTAGCGGGGGGAAATACGCAGTATTTT.

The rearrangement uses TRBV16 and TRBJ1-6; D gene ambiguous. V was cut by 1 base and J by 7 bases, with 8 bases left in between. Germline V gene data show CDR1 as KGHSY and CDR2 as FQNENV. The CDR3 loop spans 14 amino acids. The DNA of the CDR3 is TGTGCCAGCAGCCAATATACTCTCAATTCACCCCTCCACTTT. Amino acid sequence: CASSQYTLNSPLHF.

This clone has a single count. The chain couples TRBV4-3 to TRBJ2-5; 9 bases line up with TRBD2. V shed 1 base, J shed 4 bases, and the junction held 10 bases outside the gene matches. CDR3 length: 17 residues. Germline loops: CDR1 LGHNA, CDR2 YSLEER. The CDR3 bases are TGCGCCAGCAGCCAAGTTAAATTCCCTAGCGGGGTAGAGACCCAGTACTTC. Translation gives CASSQVKFPSGVETQYF.

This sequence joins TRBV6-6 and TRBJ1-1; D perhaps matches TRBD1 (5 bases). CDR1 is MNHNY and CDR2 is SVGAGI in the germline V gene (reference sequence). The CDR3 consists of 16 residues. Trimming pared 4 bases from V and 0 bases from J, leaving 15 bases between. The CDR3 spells CASSSRRGDMNTEAFF. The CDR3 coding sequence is TGTGCCAGCAGTTCGCGCCGGGGGGATATGAACACTGAAGCTTTCTTT.

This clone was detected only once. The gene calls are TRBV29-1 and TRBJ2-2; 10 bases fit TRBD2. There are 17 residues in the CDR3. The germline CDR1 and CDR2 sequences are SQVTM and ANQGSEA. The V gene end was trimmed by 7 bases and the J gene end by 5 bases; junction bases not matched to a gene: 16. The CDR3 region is CSAVSQSLAGVTGELFF. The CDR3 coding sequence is TGCAGCGCCGTTTCCCAGTCTCTAGCGGGAGTGACCGGGGAGCTGTTTTTT.

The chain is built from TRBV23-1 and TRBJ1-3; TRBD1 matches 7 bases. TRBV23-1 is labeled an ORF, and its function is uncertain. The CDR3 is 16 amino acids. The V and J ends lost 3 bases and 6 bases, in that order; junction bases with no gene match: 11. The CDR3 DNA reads TGCGCCAGCAGTCATGGGGGGACAGAAAATGAAAACACCATATATTTT. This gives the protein CASSHGGTENENTIYF.

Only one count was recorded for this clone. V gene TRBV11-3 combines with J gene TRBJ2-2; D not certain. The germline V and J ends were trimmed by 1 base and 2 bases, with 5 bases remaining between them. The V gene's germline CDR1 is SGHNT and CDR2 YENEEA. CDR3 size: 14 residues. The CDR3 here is CASSLGRNTGELFF. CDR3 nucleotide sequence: TGTGCCAGCAGCTTAGGGAGAAACACCGGGGAGCTGTTTTTT.

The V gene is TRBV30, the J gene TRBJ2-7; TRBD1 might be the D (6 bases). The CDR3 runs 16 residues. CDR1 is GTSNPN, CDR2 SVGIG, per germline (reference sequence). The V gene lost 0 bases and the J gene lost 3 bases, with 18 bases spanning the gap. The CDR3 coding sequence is TGTGCCTGGAGTGTACAACGGCGGGCAGGGGACTACGAGCAGTACTTC. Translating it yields CAWSVQRRAGDYEQYF.

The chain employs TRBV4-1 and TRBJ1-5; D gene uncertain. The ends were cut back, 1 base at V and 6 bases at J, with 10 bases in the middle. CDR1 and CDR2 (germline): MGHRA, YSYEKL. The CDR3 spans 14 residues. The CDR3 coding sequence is TGCGCCAGCAGCCAAGCCAGGCATGGTCAGCCCCAGCATTTT. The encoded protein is CASSQARHGQPQHF.

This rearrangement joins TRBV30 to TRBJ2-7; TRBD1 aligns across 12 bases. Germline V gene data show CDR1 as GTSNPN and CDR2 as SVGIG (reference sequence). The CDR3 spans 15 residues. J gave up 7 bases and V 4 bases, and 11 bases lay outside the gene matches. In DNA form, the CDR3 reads TGTGCCTGGACCCGGGGCGGGACAGGGGGCGGAGAGCAGTACTTC. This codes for CAWTRGGTGGGEQYF.

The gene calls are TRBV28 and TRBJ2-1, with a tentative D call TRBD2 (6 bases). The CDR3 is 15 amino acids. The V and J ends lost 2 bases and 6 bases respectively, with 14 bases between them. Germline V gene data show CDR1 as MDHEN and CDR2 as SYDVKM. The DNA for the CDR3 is TGTGCCAGCAGTTTAGTGACTAGAGGTTCCAATGAGCAGTTCTTC. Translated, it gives CASSLVTRGSNEQFF.

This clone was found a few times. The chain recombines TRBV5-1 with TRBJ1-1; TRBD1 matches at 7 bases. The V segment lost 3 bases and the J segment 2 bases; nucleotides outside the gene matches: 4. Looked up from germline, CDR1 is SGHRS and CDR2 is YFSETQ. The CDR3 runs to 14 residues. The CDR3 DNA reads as TGCGCCAGCAGCTACGGGACAGCCAACACTGAAGCTTTCTTT. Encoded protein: CASSYGTANTEAFF.

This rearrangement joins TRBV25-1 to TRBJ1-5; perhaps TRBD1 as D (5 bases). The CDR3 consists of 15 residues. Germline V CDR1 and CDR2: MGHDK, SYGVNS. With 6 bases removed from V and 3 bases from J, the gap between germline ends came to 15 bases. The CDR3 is CASSDSQGYNQPQHF. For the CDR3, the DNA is TGTGCCAGCAGCGACTCTCAGGGATACAATCAGCCCCAGCATTTT.

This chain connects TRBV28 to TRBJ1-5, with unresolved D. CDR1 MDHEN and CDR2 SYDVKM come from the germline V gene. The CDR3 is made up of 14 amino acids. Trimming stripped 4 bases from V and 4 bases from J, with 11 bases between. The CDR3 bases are TGTGCCAGCAGTTCAGGAATACCTAATCAGCCCCAGCATTTT. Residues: CASSSGIPNQPQHF.

Here the CDR3 reads CASRAGLNQPQHF. CDR3 DNA: TGTGCCAGCAGGGCAGGCCTCAATCAGCCCCAGCATTTT. The chain employs TRBV6-6 and TRBJ1-5; D ambiguous. The CDR3 contains 13 residues. The ends were cut back, 6 bases at V and 3 bases at J, with 9 bases in the middle. Germline assignment: CDR1 MNHNY and CDR2 SVGAGI (reference sequence).

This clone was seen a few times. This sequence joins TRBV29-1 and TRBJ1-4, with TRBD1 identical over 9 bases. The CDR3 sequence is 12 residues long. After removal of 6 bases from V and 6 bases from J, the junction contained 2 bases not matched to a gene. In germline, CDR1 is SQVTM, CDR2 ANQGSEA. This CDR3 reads CSVDRGDEKLFF. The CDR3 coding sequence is TGCAGCGTAGACAGGGGGGATGAAAAACTGTTTTTT. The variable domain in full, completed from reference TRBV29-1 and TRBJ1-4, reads SAVISQKPSRDICQRGTSLTIQCQVDSQVTMMFWYRQQPGQSLTLIATANQGSEATYESGFVIDKFPISRPNLTFSTLTVSNMSPEDSSIYLCSVDRGDEKLFFGSGTQLSVL.

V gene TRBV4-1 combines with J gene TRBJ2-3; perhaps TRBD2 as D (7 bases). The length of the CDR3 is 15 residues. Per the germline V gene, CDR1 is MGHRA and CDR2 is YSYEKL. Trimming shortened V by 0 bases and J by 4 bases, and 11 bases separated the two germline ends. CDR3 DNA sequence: TGCGCCAGCAGCCAAGATGGGGGGGGCCCAGATACGCAGTATTTT. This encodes CASSQDGGGPDTQYF.

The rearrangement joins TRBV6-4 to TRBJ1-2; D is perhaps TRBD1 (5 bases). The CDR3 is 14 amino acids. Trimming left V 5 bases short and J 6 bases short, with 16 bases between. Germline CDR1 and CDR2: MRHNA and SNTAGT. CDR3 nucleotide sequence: TGTGCCAGCAGTCCCGGAGGGGATTCTGATGGCTACACCTTC. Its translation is CASSPGGDSDGYTF.

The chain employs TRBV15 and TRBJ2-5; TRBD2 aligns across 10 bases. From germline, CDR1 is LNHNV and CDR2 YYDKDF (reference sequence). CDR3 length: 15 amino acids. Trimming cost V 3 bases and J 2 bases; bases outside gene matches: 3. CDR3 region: CATSSSGGRQETQYF. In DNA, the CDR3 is TGTGCCACCAGCAGTAGCGGGGGGAGACAAGAGACCCAGTACTTC.

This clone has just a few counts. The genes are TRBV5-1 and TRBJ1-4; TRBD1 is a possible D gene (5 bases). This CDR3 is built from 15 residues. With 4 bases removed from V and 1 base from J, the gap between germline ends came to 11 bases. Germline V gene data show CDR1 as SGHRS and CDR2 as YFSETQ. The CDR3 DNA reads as TGCGCCAGCAGCCGGGGGTTGGGAACTAATGAAAAACTGTTTTTT. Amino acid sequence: CASSRGLGTNEKLFF.